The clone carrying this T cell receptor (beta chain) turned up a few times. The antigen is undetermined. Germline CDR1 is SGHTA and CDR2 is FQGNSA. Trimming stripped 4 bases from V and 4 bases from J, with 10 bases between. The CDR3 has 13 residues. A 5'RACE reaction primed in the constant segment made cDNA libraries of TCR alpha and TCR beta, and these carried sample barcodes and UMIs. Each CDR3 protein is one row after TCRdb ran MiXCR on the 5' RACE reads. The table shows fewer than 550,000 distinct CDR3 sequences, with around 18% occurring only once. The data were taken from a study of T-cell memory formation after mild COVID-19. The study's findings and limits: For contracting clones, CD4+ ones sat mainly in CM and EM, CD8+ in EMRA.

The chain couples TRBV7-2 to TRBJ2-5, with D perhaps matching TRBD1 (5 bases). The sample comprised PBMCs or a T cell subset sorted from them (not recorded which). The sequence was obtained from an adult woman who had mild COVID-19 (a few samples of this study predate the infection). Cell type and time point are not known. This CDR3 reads CASSSGRGETQYF. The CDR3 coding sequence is TGTGCCAGCAGCTCCGGAAGGGGAGAGACCCAGTACTTC.